A selection of T cell receptor beta chains follows, all from one sample in a study of blood T cells in healthy people across ages. TCRdb reprocessed the 5' RACE reads via MiXCR and lists one record per CDR3 protein. The sample includes 780,000 or so distinct CDR3 sequences, approximately 53% of them seen just once. Sequenced material: blood. The receptors shown here come from a man older than 75 in good health. Both conserved end residues are part of each CDR3. The order of the fields is clone size, J gene, V gene, D gene, CDR3 protein, CDR3 DNA. D genes are given only for firm matches. Rows may omit the clone size; those that give it use once, few, many or a size class.

>NA|TRBJ2-1|TRBV18|NA
CASSRFGRGDEQFF
TGTGCCAGCTCACGGTTCGGGAGAGGGGATGAGCAGTTCTTC
>NA|TRBJ2-7|TRBV11-2|NA
CASSSPGIYEQYF
TGTGCCAGCAGCTCCCCAGGGATCTACGAGCAGTACTTC
>NA|TRBJ1-1|TRBV20-1|NA
CSAREGVEAFF
TGCAGTGCTAGAGAGGGGGTTGAAGCTTTCTTT
>once|TRBJ2-3|TRBV12-3/TRBV12-4|TRBD1
CASSQGALLTDTQYF
TGTGCCAGCAGTCAGGGGGCTCTTCTCACAGATACGCAGTATTTT
>few|TRBJ2-6|TRBV3-1|NA
CASSRGASSGANVLTF
TGTGCCAGTTCCCGGGGGGCGAGCTCTGGGGCCAACGTCCTGACTTTC
>NA|TRBJ2-7|TRBV7-3|NA
CASSLRGGTSSHEQYF
TGTGCCAGCAGCTTAAGAGGGGGGACCTCCTCCCACGAGCAGTACTTC
>NA|TRBJ2-7|TRBV20-1|TRBD2
CSTRDSGISYEQYF
TGCAGTACTAGGGATAGCGGGATTTCCTACGAGCAGTACTTC
>NA|TRBJ1-1|TRBV20-1|TRBD1
CSALDRAEAFF
TGCAGTGCTCTGGACAGGGCAGAAGCTTTCTTT
>NA|TRBJ2-1|TRBV15|NA
CATSKQGGENEQFF
TGTGCCACCAGTAAACAGGGAGGTGAAAATGAGCAGTTCTTC
>NA|TRBJ2-1|TRBV2|NA
CASSPTASSHNEQFF
TGTGCCAGCAGTCCCACTGCGAGCTCCCACAATGAGCAGTTCTTC
>NA|TRBJ2-7|TRBV12-3/TRBV12-4|NA
CASSLDRVVREQYF
TGTGCCAGCAGTTTAGACAGGGTGGTCCGCGAGCAGTACTTC
>once|TRBJ2-4|TRBV5-6|TRBD1
CASSPGQGFAKNIQYF
TGTGCCAGCAGCCCGGGACAGGGGTTTGCCAAAAACATTCAGTACTTC
>NA|TRBJ2-7|TRBV20-1|NA
CSARAQSPGEQYF
TGCAGTGCTAGAGCCCAGTCCCCCGGGGAGCAGTACTTC
>NA|TRBJ1-2|TRBV2|NA
CASRERLNYGYTF
TGTGCCAGCAGGGAACGGCTGAACTATGGCTACACCTTC
>NA|TRBJ2-5|TRBV21-1|NA
CASSRLPGCQETQYF
TGTGCCAGCAGCAGGCTCCCGGGCTGCCAAGAGACCCAGTACTTC
>few|TRBJ2-7|TRBV27|TRBD2
CASSPLAGGAYNEQYF
TGTGCCAGCAGCCCTCTAGCGGGAGGGGCCTACAATGAGCAGTACTTC
>NA|TRBJ2-7|TRBV11-2|TRBD1
CASSRSTQGVAIYEQYF
TGTGCCAGCAGCCGCTCGACCCAGGGGGTAGCGATATACGAGCAGTACTTC
>NA|TRBJ2-3|TRBV5-4|TRBD1
CASSPGQASTDTQYF
TGTGCCAGCAGCCCTGGACAGGCGAGCACAGATACGCAGTATTTT
>NA|TRBJ1-2|TRBV29-1|TRBD1
CSVLGQGLIGYTF
TGCAGCGTCCTGGGACAGGGGCTGATTGGCTACACCTTC
>NA|TRBJ2-5|TRBV7-8|TRBD2
CASSWRTGTSGEQYF
TGTGCCAGCAGCTGGAGGACGGGGACTAGCGGTGAGCAGTACTTC
>NA|TRBJ2-1|TRBV7-2|TRBD2
CASSLVGLAGTSSYNEQFF
TGTGCCAGCAGCTTAGTGGGACTAGCGGGCACGAGCTCCTACAATGAGCAGTTCTTC
>NA|TRBJ2-7|TRBV12-3/TRBV12-4|TRBD2
CASSLRGRRNEQYF
TGTGCCAGCAGTTTACGCGGGAGGCGGAACGAGCAGTACTTC
>NA|TRBJ2-1|TRBV29-1|NA
CSVATTTYNEQFF
TGCAGCGTAGCGACGACTACATACAATGAGCAGTTCTTC
>NA|TRBJ2-7|TRBV20-1|TRBD2
CRAPGGTYEQYF
TGCAGGGCTCCGGGGGGGACATACGAGCAGTACTTC
>NA|TRBJ2-7|TRBV28|NA
CASRPTFSYEQYF
TGTGCCAGCAGGCCGACATTCTCCTACGAGCAGTACTTC
>few|TRBJ2-3|TRBV20-1|TRBD2
CSAKAGTSGTDTQYF
TGCAGTGCTAAAGCCGGGACTAGCGGTACAGATACGCAGTATTTT
>NA|TRBJ2-1|TRBV3-1|TRBD2
CASSSAGYNEQFF
TGTGCCAGCAGCTCAGCGGGGTACAATGAGCAGTTCTTC
>NA|TRBJ2-1|TRBV7-2|NA
CASSLGPLAYNEQFF
TGTGCCAGCAGCTTGGGACCCCTCGCCTACAATGAGCAGTTCTTC
>NA|TRBJ2-1|TRBV7-9|NA
CASSLHLGPTEQFF
TGTGCCAGCAGCTTACACTTGGGGCCTACTGAGCAGTTCTTC
>few|TRBJ1-1|TRBV20-1|NA
CSARSQGLGTEAFF
TGCAGTGCTAGATCGCAGGGTCTAGGAACTGAAGCTTTCTTT
>NA|TRBJ2-7|TRBV4-2|NA
CASSQYGSSSYEQYF
TGTGCCAGCAGCCAATACGGCTCCAGCTCCTACGAGCAGTACTTC
>few|TRBJ2-5|TRBV7-2|TRBD2
CASSLGATGGRETQYF
TGTGCCAGCAGCTTAGGCGCCACGGGAGGGCGGGAGACCCAGTACTTC
>NA|TRBJ2-7|TRBV6-5|TRBD2
CASSTTSGRPYEQYF
TGCGCCAGCAGCACCACTAGCGGGAGGCCCTACGAGCAGTACTTC
>NA|TRBJ2-5|TRBV2|TRBD1
CASSEALAGIGGTRERYF
TGTGCCAGCAGTGAAGCGTTGGCCGGGATAGGGGGCACGAGGGAGCGGTACTTC
>NA|TRBJ2-5|TRBV11-2|TRBD2
CASSPRGGEGETQYF
TGTGCCAGCAGCCCCCGGGGGGGGGAAGGAGAGACTCAGTACTTC
>NA|TRBJ1-1|TRBV5-1|TRBD1
CASSQTGLYTEAFF
TGCGCCAGCAGCCAGACAGGGCTGTACACTGAAGCTTTCTTT
>NA|TRBJ1-6|TRBV20-1|NA
CSARNSRINSPLHF
TGCAGTGCTAGAAATAGCCGTATTAATTCACCCCTCCACTTT
>NA|TRBJ2-7|TRBV28|TRBD2
CAGWGGASSYEQYF
TGTGCCGGCTGGGGGGGAGCGAGCTCCTACGAGCAGTACTTC
>NA|TRBJ2-1|TRBV9|NA
CASSPRGSGHSYNEQFF
TGTGCCAGCAGCCCCCGGGGTAGCGGACACTCCTACAATGAGCAGTTCTTC
>few|TRBJ2-1|TRBV5-5|TRBD2
CASSLITSGRVEQFF
TGTGCCAGCAGCTTAATCACTAGCGGGAGGGTCGAGCAGTTCTTC
>NA|TRBJ2-5|TRBV6-5|TRBD1
CASRLGQGIPPETQYF
TGTGCCAGCAGACTGGGACAGGGAATCCCCCCAGAGACCCAGTACTTC
>few|TRBJ2-7|TRBV6-6|NA
CASSAAGPSALEQYF
TGTGCCAGCAGCGCCGCCGGGCCCTCAGCCCTCGAGCAGTACTTC
>NA|TRBJ2-1|TRBV3-1|TRBD2
CASSLEGLGSSYNEQFF
TGTGCCAGCAGCCTCGAGGGACTAGGGTCGTCCTACAATGAGCAGTTCTTC
>NA|TRBJ2-1|TRBV20-1|NA
CSALTVGGSGSYNEQFF
TGCAGTGCGCTGACCGTGGGAGGCTCAGGGTCCTACAATGAGCAGTTCTTC
>NA|TRBJ1-5|TRBV3-1|NA
CASSQEPVLPQHF
TGTGCCAGCAGCCAAGAACCCGTCCTGCCCCAGCATTTT
>NA|TRBJ1-3|TRBV7-9|TRBD1
CASSLVGTVTGNTIYF
TGTGCCAGCAGCTTAGTTGGGACAGTCACTGGAAACACCATATATTTT
>NA|TRBJ2-1|TRBV10-1|TRBD1
CASTPGQGAAYNEQFF
TGCGCCAGCACCCCCGGACAGGGGGCTGCCTACAATGAGCAGTTCTTC
>NA|TRBJ1-2|TRBV27|NA
CASSSLRSLAYGYTF
TGTGCCAGCAGTTCCCTCAGGAGCCTAGCCTATGGCTACACCTTC
>NA|TRBJ2-1|TRBV20-1|NA
CSARDPGTTYNEQFF
TGCAGTGCTAGAGATCCCGGTACCACCTACAATGAGCAGTTCTTC
>few|TRBJ2-7|TRBV7-9|TRBD2
CASSLAGRNYEQYF
TGTGCCAGCAGCCTAGCGGGGCGGAATTACGAGCAGTACTTC
>few|TRBJ2-3|TRBV29-1|TRBD1
CSVRGGDRGADTQYF
TGCAGCGTTCGGGGCGGTGACAGGGGGGCAGATACGCAGTATTTT
>NA|TRBJ2-1|TRBV20-1|TRBD2
CSADRLAGIDSYNEQFF
TGCAGTGCGGATCGACTAGCGGGAATTGACTCCTACAATGAGCAGTTCTTC